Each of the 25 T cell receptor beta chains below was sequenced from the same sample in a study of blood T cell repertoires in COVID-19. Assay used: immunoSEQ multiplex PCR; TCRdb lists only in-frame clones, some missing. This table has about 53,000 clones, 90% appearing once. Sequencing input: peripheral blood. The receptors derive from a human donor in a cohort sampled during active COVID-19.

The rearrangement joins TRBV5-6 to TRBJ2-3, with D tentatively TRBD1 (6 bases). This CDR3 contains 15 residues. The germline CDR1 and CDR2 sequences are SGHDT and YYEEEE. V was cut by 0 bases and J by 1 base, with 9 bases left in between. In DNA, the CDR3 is TGTGCCAGCAGCTTGGGGAACAGGGGCACAGATACGCAGTATTTT. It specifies CASSLGNRGTDTQYF.

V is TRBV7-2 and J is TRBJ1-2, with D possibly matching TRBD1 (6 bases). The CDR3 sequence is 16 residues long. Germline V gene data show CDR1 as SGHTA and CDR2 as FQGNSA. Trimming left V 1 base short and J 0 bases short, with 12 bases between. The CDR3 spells CASSLETGRPNYGYTF. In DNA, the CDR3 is TGTGCCAGCAGCTTAGAAACAGGGCGGCCTAACTATGGCTACACCTTC.

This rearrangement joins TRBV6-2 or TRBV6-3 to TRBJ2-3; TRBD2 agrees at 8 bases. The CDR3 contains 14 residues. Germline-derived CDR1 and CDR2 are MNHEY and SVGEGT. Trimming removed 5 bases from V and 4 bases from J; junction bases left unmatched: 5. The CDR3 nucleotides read TGTGCCAGCAGTCAAAATAGCGGGGCAGATACGCAGTATTTT. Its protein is CASSQNSGADTQYF.

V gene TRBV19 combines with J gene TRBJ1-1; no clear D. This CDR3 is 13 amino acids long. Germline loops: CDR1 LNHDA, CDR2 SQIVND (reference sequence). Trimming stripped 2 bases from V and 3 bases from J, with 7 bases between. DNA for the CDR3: TGTGCCAGTAGTATATTTGGAGACACTGAAGCTTTCTTT. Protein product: CASSIFGDTEAFF.

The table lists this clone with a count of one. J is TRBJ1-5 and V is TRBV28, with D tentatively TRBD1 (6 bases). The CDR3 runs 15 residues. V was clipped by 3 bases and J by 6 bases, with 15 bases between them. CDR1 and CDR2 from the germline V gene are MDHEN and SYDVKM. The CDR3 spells CASSLGGGGRQPQHF. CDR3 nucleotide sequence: TGTGCCAGCAGTTTGGGGGGGGGCGGACGTCAGCCCCAGCATTTT.

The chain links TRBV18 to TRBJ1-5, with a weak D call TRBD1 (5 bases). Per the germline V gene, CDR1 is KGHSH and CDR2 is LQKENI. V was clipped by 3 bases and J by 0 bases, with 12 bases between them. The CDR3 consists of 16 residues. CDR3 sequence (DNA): TGTGCCAGCTCACCCGGGACTGGGGATAGCAATCAGCCCCAGCATTTT. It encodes CASSPGTGDSNQPQHF.

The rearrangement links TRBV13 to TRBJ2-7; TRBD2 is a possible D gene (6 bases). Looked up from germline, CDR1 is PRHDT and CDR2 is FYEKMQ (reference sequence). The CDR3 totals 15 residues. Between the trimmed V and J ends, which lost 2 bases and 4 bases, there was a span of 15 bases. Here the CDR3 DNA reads TGTGCCAGCAGCTTACGGGCGGGGCCAACATACGAGCAGTACTTC. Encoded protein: CASSLRAGPTYEQYF.

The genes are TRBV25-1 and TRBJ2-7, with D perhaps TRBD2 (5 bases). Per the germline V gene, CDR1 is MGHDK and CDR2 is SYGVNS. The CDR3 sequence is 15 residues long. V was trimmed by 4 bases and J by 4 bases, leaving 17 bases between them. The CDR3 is CASSVSQREGYEQYF. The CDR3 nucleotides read TGTGCCAGCAGTGTTTCCCAACGGGAAGGGTACGAGCAGTACTTC.

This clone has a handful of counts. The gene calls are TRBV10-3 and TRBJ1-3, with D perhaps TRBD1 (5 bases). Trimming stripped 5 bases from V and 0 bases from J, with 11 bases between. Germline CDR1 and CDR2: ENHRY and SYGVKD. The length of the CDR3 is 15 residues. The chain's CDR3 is CAISNRLSSGNTIYF. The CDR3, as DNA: TGTGCCATCAGTAACAGGCTGTCCTCTGGAAACACCATATATTTT.

The CDR3, as DNA: TGTGCCAGCAGCTTAGGGGACAGAGTTTACGAGCAGTACTTC. It specifies CASSLGDRVYEQYF. J is TRBJ2-7 and V is TRBV7-6; 7 nucleotides line up with TRBD1. Trimming took 1 base from V and 4 from J; bases not matched to a gene: 4. The CDR3 extends over 14 amino acids. The germline gives CDR1 SGHVS, CDR2 FNYEAQ.

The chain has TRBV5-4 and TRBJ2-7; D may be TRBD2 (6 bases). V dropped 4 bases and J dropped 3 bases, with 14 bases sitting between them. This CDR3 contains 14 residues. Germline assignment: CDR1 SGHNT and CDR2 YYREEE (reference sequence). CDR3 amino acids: CASSPGTSVYEQYV. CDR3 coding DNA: TGTGCCAGCAGCCCCGGGACTTCCGTCTACGAGCAGTACGTC.

The CDR3 DNA reads as TGTGCCAGCAGCATTGACAGAGCCTACGAGCAGTACTTC. Its translation is CASSIDRAYEQYF. This chain uses TRBV5-6 with TRBJ2-7; TRBD1 is a possible D gene (5 bases). The germline V gene encodes CDR1 SGHDT and CDR2 YYEEEE. The CDR3 sequence is 13 residues long. The V end lost 4 bases, the J end lost 2 bases, and 10 bases lay between the germline ends.

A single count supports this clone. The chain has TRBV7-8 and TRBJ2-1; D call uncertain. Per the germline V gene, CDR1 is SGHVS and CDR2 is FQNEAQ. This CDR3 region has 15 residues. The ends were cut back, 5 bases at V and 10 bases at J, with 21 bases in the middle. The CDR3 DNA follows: TGTGCCAGCAGCCTTTACGGCGACCAGCGCCGGGAGCAGTTCTTC. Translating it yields CASSLYGDQRREQFF.

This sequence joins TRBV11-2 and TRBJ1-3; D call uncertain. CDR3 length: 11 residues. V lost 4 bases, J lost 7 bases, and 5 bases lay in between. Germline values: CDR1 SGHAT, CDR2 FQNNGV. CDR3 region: CASSSSNTIYF. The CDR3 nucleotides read TGTGCCAGCAGCTCGTCCAACACCATATATTTT.

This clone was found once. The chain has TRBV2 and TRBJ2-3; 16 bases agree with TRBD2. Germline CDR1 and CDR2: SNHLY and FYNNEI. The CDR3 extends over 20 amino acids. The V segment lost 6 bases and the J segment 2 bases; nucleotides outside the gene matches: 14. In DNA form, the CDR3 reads TGTGCCAGCAGGGGACCTCAACCGGGACTAGCGGGAGGGAACACAGATACGCAGTATTTT. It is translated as CASRGPQPGLAGGNTDTQYF. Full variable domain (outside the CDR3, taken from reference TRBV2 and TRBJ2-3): EPEVTQTPSHQVTQMGQEVILRCVPISNHLYFYWYRQILGQKVEFLVSFYNNEISEKSEIFDDQFSVERPDGSNFTLKIRSTKLEDSAMYFCASRGPQPGLAGGNTDTQYFGPGTRLTVL.

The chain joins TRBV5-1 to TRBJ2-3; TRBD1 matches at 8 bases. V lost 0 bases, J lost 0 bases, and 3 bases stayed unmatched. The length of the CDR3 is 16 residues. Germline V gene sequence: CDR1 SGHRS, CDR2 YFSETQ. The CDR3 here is CASSLAQGASTDTQYF. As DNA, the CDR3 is TGCGCCAGCAGCTTGGCCCAGGGGGCAAGCACAGATACGCAGTATTTT.

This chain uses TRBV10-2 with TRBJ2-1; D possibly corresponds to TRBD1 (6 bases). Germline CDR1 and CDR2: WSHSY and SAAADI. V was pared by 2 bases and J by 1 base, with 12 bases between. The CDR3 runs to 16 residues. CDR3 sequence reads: CASSERDRRSYNEQFF. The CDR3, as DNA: TGCGCCAGCAGTGAGCGAGACAGGCGGTCCTACAATGAGCAGTTCTTC.

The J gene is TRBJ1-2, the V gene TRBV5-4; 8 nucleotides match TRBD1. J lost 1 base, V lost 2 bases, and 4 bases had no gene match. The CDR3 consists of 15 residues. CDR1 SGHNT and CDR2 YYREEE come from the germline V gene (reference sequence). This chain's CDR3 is CASSFGTGLNYGYTF. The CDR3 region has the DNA TGTGCCAGCAGCTTTGGGACAGGCCTTAACTATGGCTACACCTTC.

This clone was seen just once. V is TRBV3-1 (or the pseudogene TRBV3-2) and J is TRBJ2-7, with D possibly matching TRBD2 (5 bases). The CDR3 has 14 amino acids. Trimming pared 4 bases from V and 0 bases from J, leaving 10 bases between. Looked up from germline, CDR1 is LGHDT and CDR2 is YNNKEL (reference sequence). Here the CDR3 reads CASSPIARSYEQYF. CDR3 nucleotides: TGTGCCAGCAGCCCAATAGCGCGCTCCTACGAGCAGTACTTC.

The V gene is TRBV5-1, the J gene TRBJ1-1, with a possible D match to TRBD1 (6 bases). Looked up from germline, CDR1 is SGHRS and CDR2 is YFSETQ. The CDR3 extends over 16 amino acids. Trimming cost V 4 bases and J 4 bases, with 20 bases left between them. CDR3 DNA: TGCGCCAGCAGCCCTGAGGTTGGGGGCGCCGGCACTGAAGCTTTCTTT. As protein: CASSPEVGGAGTEAFF.

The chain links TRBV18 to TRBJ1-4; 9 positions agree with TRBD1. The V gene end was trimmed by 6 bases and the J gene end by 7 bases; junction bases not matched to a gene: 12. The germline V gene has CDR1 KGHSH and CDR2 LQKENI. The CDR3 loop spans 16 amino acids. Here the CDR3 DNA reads TGTGCCAGCTCCCCAACCCGCGGGACAGGGTTTGAAAAACTGTTTTTT. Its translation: CASSPTRGTGFEKLFF.

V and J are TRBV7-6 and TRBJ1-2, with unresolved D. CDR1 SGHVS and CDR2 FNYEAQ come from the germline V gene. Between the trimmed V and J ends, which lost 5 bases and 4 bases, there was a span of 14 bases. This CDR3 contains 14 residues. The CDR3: CASSPGGYGYGYTF. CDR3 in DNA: TGTGCCAGCAGCCCCGGCGGGTATGGCTATGGCTACACCTTC.

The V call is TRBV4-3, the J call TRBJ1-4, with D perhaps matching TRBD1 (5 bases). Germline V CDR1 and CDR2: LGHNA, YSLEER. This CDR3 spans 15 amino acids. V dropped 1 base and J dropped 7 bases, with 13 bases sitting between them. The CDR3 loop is CASSQGKGLIEKLFF. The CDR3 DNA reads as TGCGCCAGCAGCCAAGGGAAGGGGCTGATTGAAAAACTGTTTTTT.

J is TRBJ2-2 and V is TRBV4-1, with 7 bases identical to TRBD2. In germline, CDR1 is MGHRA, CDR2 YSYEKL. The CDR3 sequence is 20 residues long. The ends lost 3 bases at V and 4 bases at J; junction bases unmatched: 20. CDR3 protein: CASSHPRLTEGGRGTGELFF. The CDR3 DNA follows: TGCGCCAGCAGCCACCCCAGATTAACCGAGGGAGGGAGGGGCACCGGGGAGCTGTTTTTT.

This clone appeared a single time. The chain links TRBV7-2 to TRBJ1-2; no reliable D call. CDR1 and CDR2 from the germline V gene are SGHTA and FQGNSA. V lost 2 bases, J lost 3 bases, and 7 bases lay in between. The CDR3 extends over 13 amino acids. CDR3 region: CASSLRRDYGYTF. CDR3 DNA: TGTGCCAGCAGCTTACGCCGGGACTATGGCTACACCTTC.